Following are 2 T cell receptor beta chains from one sample sequenced in a study of blood T cell repertoires in COVID-19 (dated by TCRdb to between 2020 and 2021). The library was generated by the immunoSEQ multiplex PCR assay. Sourced from immuneACCESS, this table was stored by TCRdb with only in-frame sequences that have V and J called. A share of the clones is absent; for the studies checked, an unresolved V gene accounts for under half, and the remainder has no known explanation. Counted in this sample were 200,000 to 300,000 clones; about 88% of them appeared once. The top ten clones comprise nearly 2% of the sample. The sequenced sample was peripheral blood. These receptors all come from a young man with active or convalescent COVID-19.

V is TRBV6-5 and J is TRBJ1-2; no clear D. The CDR3 loop spans 13 amino acids. Deletions cut 3 bases from V and 3 bases from J, with 8 bases between. The germline CDR1 and CDR2 sequences are MNHEY and SVGAGI. The CDR3 spells CASSYSGHYGYTF. The DNA for the CDR3 is TGTGCCAGCAGTTATAGCGGGCACTATGGCTACACCTTC.

This chain connects TRBV5-1 to TRBJ2-7; TRBD2 might be the D (6 bases). V shed 2 bases and J shed 7 bases, with 16 bases lying between them. This CDR3 spans 14 amino acids. CDR1 SGHRS and CDR2 YFSETQ come from the germline V gene. CDR3 region: CASSLAESGGEQYF. CDR3 nucleotides: TGCGCCAGCAGCTTAGCCGAGTCTGGAGGGGAGCAGTACTTC.